These 11 T cell receptor beta chains originate from one sample sequenced in a study of cytomegalovirus exposure and HLA in healthy donors. PCR employed 60 Vbeta and 13 Jbeta primers. Sequenced by immunoSEQ multiplex PCR; TCRdb stores in-frame clones only, minus some. Found here are approximately 130,000 clones, around three quarters of them singletons; the top ten hold 4.5% to 6%. Sequenced input: PBMCs. The receptors derive from a man in his late teens or twenties in good health and CMV-seropositive.

The chain combines TRBV5-5 with TRBJ2-1, with TRBD2 matching over 13 bases. V lost 1 base and J lost 9; bases outside the gene matches: 4. This CDR3 spans 15 amino acids. CDR1 and CDR2 (germline): SGHKS, YYEKEE (reference sequence). CDR3 region: CASSLTSGGATEQFF. CDR3 nucleotide sequence: TGTGCCAGCAGCTTGACTAGCGGGGGGGCGACTGAGCAGTTCTTC.

The chain uses TRBV6-6 and TRBJ1-2, with a weak D call TRBD1 (5 bases). The CDR3 length is 13 residues. Trimming cost V 7 bases and J 8 bases, with 17 bases left between them. The germline V gene encodes CDR1 MNHNY and CDR2 SVGAGI (reference sequence). The CDR3 here is CASTLHGGGGYTF. The CDR3 DNA is TGTGCCAGCACCTTGCATGGGGGAGGCGGCTACACCTTC.

This clone has a handful of counts. Germline and junction disagree at one end, which may indicate a read error. V usage is TRBV7-7 and J usage is TRBJ2-7, with D tentatively TRBD1 (7 bases). The CDR3 length is 13 residues. From germline, CDR1 is SSHAT and CDR2 FNYEAQ (reference sequence). CDR3 nucleotide sequence: TGTGCTAGCAGCCCAGACAGGGAGGATGAGCAGTACTTC. Protein: CASSPDREDEQYF.

The chain is built from TRBV10-2 and TRBJ1-2; no clear D. The V gene's germline CDR1 is WSHSY and CDR2 SAAADI. This CDR3 spans 12 amino acids. The V end was cut by 3 bases, the J end by 6 bases, with 8 bases between. CDR3 sequence: CASSDVGDGYTF. The CDR3 coding sequence is TGCGCCAGCAGTGACGTCGGTGATGGCTACACCTTC.

The chain employs TRBV20-1 and TRBJ2-7, with D hard to call. The CDR3 runs to 11 residues. The germline V and J ends were trimmed by 2 bases and 4 bases, with 6 bases remaining between them. Per the germline V gene, CDR1 is DFQATT and CDR2 is SNEGSKA (reference sequence). DNA of the CDR3: TGCAGTGCTAGAACACTATACGAGCAGTACTTC. Its translation: CSARTLYEQYF.

This clone was seen just once. V usage is TRBV7-9 and J usage is TRBJ1-2; D is perhaps TRBD1 (5 bases). The germline gives CDR1 SEHNR, CDR2 FQNEAQ (reference sequence). This CDR3 region has 12 residues. Trimming removed 5 bases from V and 7 bases from J, with 11 bases in between. CDR3: CASSLFDSGYTF. DNA for the CDR3: TGTGCCAGCAGCCTTTTCGACAGTGGCTACACCTTC.

This clone was observed a handful of times. The chain employs TRBV5-1 and TRBJ1-4, with 10 bases lining up with TRBD1. V dropped 8 bases and J dropped 11; count of bases not matched to a gene: 9. The CDR3 is 13 residues long. Germline loops: CDR1 SGHRS, CDR2 YFSETQ. CDR3 sequence reads: CASTGTGEEKLFF. The CDR3, as DNA: TGCGCCAGTACCGGGACAGGGGAAGAGAAACTGTTTTTT.

The chain recombines TRBV28 with TRBJ2-4; 9 bases are shared with TRBD2. The germline V gene has CDR1 MDHEN and CDR2 SYDVKM. This CDR3 contains 21 residues. V was pared by 5 bases and J by 0 bases, with 20 bases of the junction left unmatched. The CDR3 loop is CASSPLPLTSGDTLAKNIQYF. DNA of the CDR3: TGTGCCAGCAGTCCTCTTCCTTTGACTAGCGGAGATACCCTAGCCAAAAACATTCAGTACTTC.

This clone was seen many times. The J gene is TRBJ1-4, the V gene TRBV4-1, with D perhaps TRBD1 (5 bases). V was pared by 2 bases and J by 5 bases, with 21 bases between. This CDR3 has 18 residues. Germline V gene lookup returns CDR1 MGHRA and CDR2 YSYEKL. The CDR3 protein is CASSQLNMGLVANEKLFF. In nucleotides, the CDR3 is TGCGCCAGCAGCCAACTCAACATGGGACTAGTGGCAAATGAAAAACTGTTTTTT.

J is TRBJ1-5 and V is TRBV12-5, with TRBD1 identical over 7 bases. Trimming took 6 bases from V and 3 from J; bases not matched to a gene: 8. The CDR3 consists of 15 residues. Per germline, CDR1 LGHNT and CDR2 FRNRAP. The CDR3 region is CASGLTGTINQPQHF. The DNA for the CDR3 is TGTGCTAGTGGCCTGACAGGGACCATCAATCAGCCCCAGCATTTT. Combining the CDR3 with reference TRBV12-5 and TRBJ1-5 gives the whole variable domain DARVTQTPRHKVTEMGQEVTMRCQPILGHNTVFWYRQTMMQGLELLAYFRNRAPLDDSGMPKDRFSAEMPDATLATLKIQPSEPRDSAVYFCASGLTGTINQPQHFGDGTRLSIL.

This clone was seen a handful of times. This chain uses TRBV5-5 with TRBJ1-3; D is possibly TRBD1 (5 bases). This CDR3 spans 14 amino acids. Trimming removed 0 bases from V and 1 base from J, with 5 bases in between. The V gene's germline CDR1 is SGHKS and CDR2 YYEKEE (reference sequence). CDR3 protein: CASSLAGSGNTIYF. The CDR3 DNA reads TGTGCCAGCAGCTTGGCAGGGTCTGGAAACACCATATATTTT.